This T cell receptor beta chain was identified during a study of blood T cells in healthy people across ages. With regard to this clonotype: Just one base apart from a much larger clone, this may be a read error.

Trimming left V 3 bases short and J 4 bases short, with 12 bases between. The CDR3 is made up of 13 amino acids. From germline, CDR1 is DFQATT and CDR2 SNEGSKA (reference sequence). PCR was performed a second time for roughly 7 to 11 cycles using a sample-barcoded 5' primer and a J-beta primer mix. TCRdb analysed the 5' RACE reads with MiXCR anew, one entry per CDR3 protein. The profile shows roughly 680,000 distinct CDR3 sequences, approximately 52% of them singletons. The sequenced sample was blood. V gene TRBV20-1 combines with J gene TRBJ2-5, with D perhaps matching TRBD2 (6 bases). The receptor's source is a woman older than 75 in good health. The CDR3 region has the DNA TGCAGTGCTAGCGGGGGACCACGAGAGACCCAGTACTTC. As protein: CSASGGPRETQYF.